A single sample is the source of the 18 T cell receptor beta chains below, sequenced in a study of shared T cell receptors in the human thymus. TCRdb keeps only in-frame clones here, not all; method: immunoSEQ multiplex PCR. Here the sample spans about 500,000 clones, roughly 74% being singletons. Another study also made use of these data, one on human thymus T cells.

Sample: thymocytes. The receptors stem from a boy younger than two with a congenital heart defect.

J is TRBJ2-2 and V is TRBV27, with 8 positions matching TRBD1. The CDR3 consists of 16 residues. V gave up 5 bases and J gave up 8 bases; unmatched junction bases: 13. Germline V gene lookup returns CDR1 MNHEY and CDR2 SMNVEV (reference sequence). The CDR3 DNA is TGTGCCAGCAGTACCACGCTGGCAGGGGGCTTGGGGGAGCTGTTTTTT. This translates into CASSTTLAGGLGELFF.

V usage is TRBV4-1 and J usage is TRBJ1-2, with 8 bases identical to TRBD1. Germline CDR1 and CDR2: MGHRA and YSYEKL. CDR3 size: 15 residues. V shed 0 bases and J 3 bases; nucleotides not matched to a gene: 3. CDR3 sequence reads: CASSQDRGPYYGYTF. CDR3 DNA: TGCGCCAGCAGCCAAGACAGGGGGCCTTACTATGGCTACACCTTC.

This clone has a single count. The V gene is TRBV4-2, the J gene TRBJ2-1, with 11 nucleotides matching TRBD2. This CDR3 is built from 18 residues. Losses at the gene ends were 1 base for V and 3 bases for J; bases not matched to a gene: 8. Germline V gives CDR1 LGHNA, CDR2 YNFKEQ. The CDR3 nucleotides read TGTGCCAGCAGCCAAGGGGGGCTAGCGGGAGGACACTACAATGAGCAGTTCTTC. This translates into CASSQGGLAGGHYNEQFF.

This clone was detected only once. This rearrangement joins TRBV2 to TRBJ2-1; D is unclear. Looked up from germline, CDR1 is SNHLY and CDR2 is FYNNEI. V was cut by 1 base and J by 0 bases, with 10 bases left in between. The CDR3 totals 16 residues. The DNA for the CDR3 is TGTGCCAGCAGTGAAGGGGCCCCGAGCTCCTACAATGAGCAGTTCTTC. Amino acid sequence: CASSEGAPSSYNEQFF.

V usage is TRBV23-1 and J usage is TRBJ2-2, with TRBD1 as a possible D gene (5 bases). TRBV23-1 is given ORF status, its function remaining uncertain. The CDR3 is made up of 17 amino acids. V was trimmed by 2 bases and J by 6 bases, leaving 19 bases between them. This CDR3 is CASSQDRRVWLAGELFF. The CDR3 nucleotides read TGCGCCAGCAGTCAAGATCGCAGGGTGTGGTTGGCCGGGGAGCTGTTTTTT.

This clone was seen only once. The J gene is TRBJ2-7, the V gene TRBV30; 9 nucleotides agree with TRBD1. The length of the CDR3 is 13 residues. The V and J ends lost 5 bases and 2 bases, in that order; junction bases with no gene match: 4. Germline loops: CDR1 GTSNPN, CDR2 SVGIG (reference sequence). DNA for the CDR3: TGTGCCTGGGGACAGGGGCCCACCTACGAGCAGTACTTC. Its translation is CAWGQGPTYEQYF.

This rearrangement joins TRBV6-5 to TRBJ2-7; 11 nucleotides agree with TRBD2. Germline trimming cut 5 bases from V and 0 bases from J; bases unmatched to any gene: 3. The CDR3 sequence is 15 residues long. CDR1 MNHEY and CDR2 SVGAGI come from the germline V gene. CDR3 nucleotides: TGTGCCAGCAGTACAACTAGCGGGAGCTCCTACGAGCAGTACTTC. Its protein is CASSTTSGSSYEQYF.

The gene calls are TRBV28 and TRBJ2-7, with a possible D match to TRBD1 (5 bases). The germline gives CDR1 MDHEN, CDR2 SYDVKM. The CDR3 is made up of 20 amino acids. Trimming left V 2 bases short and J 4 bases short, with 30 bases between. DNA for the CDR3: TGTGCCAGCAGTTTAAGCCCGGTCAGGGAACTCAAGGGGATACGTTACGAGCAGTACTTC. Its protein product is CASSLSPVRELKGIRYEQYF. The full variable domain, rest sourced from reference TRBV28 and TRBJ2-7, is DVKVTQSSRYLVKRTGEKVFLECVQDMDHENMFWYRQDPGLGLRLIYFSYDVKMKEKGDIPEGYSVSREKKERFSLILESASTNQTSMYLCASSLSPVRELKGIRYEQYFGPGTRLTVT.

J is TRBJ2-1 and V is TRBV27; 9 bases agree with TRBD1. The CDR3 has 16 amino acids. V shed 3 bases and J 8 bases; nucleotides not matched to a gene: 11. Germline V gene data show CDR1 as MNHEY and CDR2 as SMNVEV (reference sequence). The CDR3 nucleotides are TGTGCCAGCAGTTTGTCCAACAGGGGGCGCCGGGATGAGCAGTTCTTC. Translating it yields CASSLSNRGRRDEQFF.

This clone has a handful of counts. The chain carries TRBV19 and TRBJ1-5; 11 bases are a match to TRBD1. Per germline, CDR1 LNHDA and CDR2 SQIVND (reference sequence). The V gene end was trimmed by 5 bases and the J gene end by 0 bases; junction bases not matched to a gene: 12. The CDR3 contains 19 residues. The DNA for the CDR3 is TGTGCCAGTAGTCTAACCGGGACAGGGGGATCTTATAGCAATCAGCCCCAGCATTTT. Protein product: CASSLTGTGGSYSNQPQHF.

The chain uses TRBV19 and TRBJ1-1; D possibly corresponds to TRBD1 (6 bases). The V gene's germline CDR1 is LNHDA and CDR2 SQIVND (reference sequence). Trimming removed 5 bases from V and 0 bases from J, with 25 bases in between. This CDR3 region has 19 residues. CDR3 in DNA: TGTGCCAGTAGTCCTTCCCCCGGGACAAGGGGGAACTTGAACACTGAAGCTTTCTTT. This encodes CASSPSPGTRGNLNTEAFF.

V and J are TRBV28 and TRBJ1-1, with 11 positions matching TRBD1. The CDR3 loop spans 13 amino acids. The germline gives CDR1 MDHEN, CDR2 SYDVKM. V was pared by 5 bases and J by 10 bases, with 6 bases of the junction left unmatched. DNA for the CDR3: TGTGCCAGCAGTGCGGACAGGGGGCCGGGAGCTTTCTTT. Protein: CASSADRGPGAFF.

CDR3 sequence (DNA): TGCGCCAGCAGGGGGTGGGGTAGCGGGAGGGCGACAGATACGCAGTATTTT. It yields the protein CASRGWGSGRATDTQYF. The J gene is TRBJ2-3, the V gene TRBV5-1; 11 bases are shared with TRBD2. V lost 5 bases, J lost 3 bases, and 11 bases stayed unmatched. Per the germline V gene, CDR1 is SGHRS and CDR2 is YFSETQ. This CDR3 is 17 amino acids long.

This chain uses TRBV9 with TRBJ2-1; 14 bases map to TRBD2. This CDR3 contains 16 residues. Germline V lookup: CDR1 SGDLS, CDR2 YYNGEE. The V and J ends lost 4 bases and 8 bases, in that order; junction bases with no gene match: 8. The CDR3 loop reads CASSNPGLAGEDEQFF. Here the CDR3 DNA reads TGTGCCAGCAGCAATCCGGGACTAGCGGGAGAGGATGAGCAGTTCTTC.

V and J are TRBV30 and TRBJ2-6; 7 nucleotides align to TRBD2. This CDR3 contains 17 residues. V dropped 3 bases and J dropped 2; count of bases not matched to a gene: 10. CDR1 is GTSNPN and CDR2 is SVGIG in the germline V gene (reference sequence). In DNA form, the CDR3 reads TGTGCCTGGAGCGAGACGGGAGGAGGGGCTGGGGCCAACGTCCTGACTTTC. This gives the protein CAWSETGGGAGANVLTF.

The chain carries TRBV12-5 and TRBJ2-1; D might be TRBD1 (6 bases). The CDR3 runs 14 residues. Trimming took off 1 base at V and 7 bases at J, with 11 bases between the two ends. Per the germline V gene, CDR1 is LGHNT and CDR2 is FRNRAP. This CDR3 reads CASGLEQGGNEQFF. The DNA for the CDR3 is TGTGCTAGTGGTTTGGAACAGGGTGGGAATGAGCAGTTCTTC.

V is TRBV4-3 and J is TRBJ2-2; 8 nucleotides align to TRBD2. CDR3 size: 17 residues. The V gene end was trimmed by 4 bases and the J gene end by 5 bases; junction bases not matched to a gene: 12. Looked up from germline, CDR1 is LGHNA and CDR2 is YSLEER. DNA of the CDR3: TGCGCCAGCAGCCGAAGAAGCGGGAGTGGTGGTACCGGGGAGCTGTTTTTT. Protein: CASSRRSGSGGTGELFF.

The chain couples TRBV27 to TRBJ1-1; 8 nucleotides match TRBD1. The CDR3 is made up of 14 amino acids. V dropped 7 bases and J dropped 0; count of bases not matched to a gene: 4. The germline CDR1 and CDR2 sequences are MNHEY and SMNVEV (reference sequence). The chain's CDR3 is CASMDRELNTEAFF. The CDR3 nucleotides are TGTGCCAGCATGGACAGGGAATTGAACACTGAAGCTTTCTTT.